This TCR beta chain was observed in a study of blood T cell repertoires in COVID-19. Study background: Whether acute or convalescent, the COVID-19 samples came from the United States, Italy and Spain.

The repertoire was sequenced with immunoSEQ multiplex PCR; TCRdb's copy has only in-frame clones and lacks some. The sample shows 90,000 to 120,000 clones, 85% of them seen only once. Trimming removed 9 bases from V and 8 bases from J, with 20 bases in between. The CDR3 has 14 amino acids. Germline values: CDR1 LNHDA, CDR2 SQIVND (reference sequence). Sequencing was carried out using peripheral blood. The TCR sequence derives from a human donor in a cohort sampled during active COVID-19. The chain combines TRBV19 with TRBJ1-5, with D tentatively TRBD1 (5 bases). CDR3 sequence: CASGGQGSREPQHF. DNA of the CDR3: TGTGCCAGCGGGGGTCAGGGATCCAGAGAGCCCCAGCATTTT.